Listed below are T cell receptor beta chains from one sample, sequenced in a study of beta chain features in type 1 diabetes. The repertoire was sequenced with immunoSEQ multiplex PCR; TCRdb's copy has only in-frame clones and lacks some. The table lists under 400,000 clones, about 15% of them singletons, with 6.7% in the top ten. Input material: central memory CD4+ T cells from blood. These receptors were obtained from a man aged 25 to 40 in good health. CDR3s include the opening cysteine and the closing phenylalanine or tryptophan. D genes are given only for firm matches. A clone size is listed for some rows: how often the clone was seen (once, few, many), or a class if it is expanded.

d_call: -; j_call: TRBJ2-5; clone_size: many; v_call: TRBV25-1; cdr3_nt: TGTGCCAGCAGTGCTAGCCTGGGGACCCAGTACTTC; cdr3_aa: CASSASLGTQYF
d_call: -; j_call: TRBJ2-2; clone_size: few; v_call: TRBV5-6; cdr3_nt: TGTGCCAGCAGCCCGACCCGAACCGGGGAGCTGTTTTTT; cdr3_aa: CASSPTRTGELFF
d_call: -; j_call: TRBJ1-5; clone_size: few; v_call: TRBV4-3; cdr3_nt: TGCGCCAGCAGCCCAGCGGGGGGGAGCAATCAGCCCCAGCATTTT; cdr3_aa: CASSPAGGSNQPQHF
d_call: TRBD1; j_call: TRBJ2-7; clone_size: few; v_call: TRBV18; cdr3_nt: TGTGCCAGCTCACCAGTCCGCCAGGGGGACTACGAGCAGTACTTC; cdr3_aa: CASSPVRQGDYEQYF
d_call: TRBD1; j_call: TRBJ1-2; clone_size: many; v_call: TRBV9; cdr3_nt: TGTGCCAGCAGCACAGGGACAGGACTCTATGGCTACACCTTC; cdr3_aa: CASSTGTGLYGYTF
d_call: TRBD2; j_call: TRBJ2-5; clone_size: -; v_call: TRBV5-1; cdr3_nt: TGCGCCAGCAGCTTGGATACGGGAGGGGTGAAAGAGACCCAGTACTTC; cdr3_aa: CASSLDTGGVKETQYF
d_call: -; j_call: TRBJ2-5; clone_size: -; v_call: TRBV11-3; cdr3_nt: TGTGCCAGCAGCCTCAGTGGGGGAGGCGAGACCCAGTACTTC; cdr3_aa: CASSLSGGGETQYF
d_call: -; j_call: TRBJ2-3; clone_size: -; v_call: TRBV4-3; cdr3_nt: TGCGCCAGCAGCCAAGAAAGGGACACCGGAGGGACGCAGTATTTT; cdr3_aa: CASSQERDTGGTQYF
d_call: -; j_call: TRBJ2-6; clone_size: -; v_call: TRBV19; cdr3_nt: TGTGCCAGTAGTATAGACTATCGGGGGTACTCTGGGGCCAACGTCCTGACTTTC; cdr3_aa: CASSIDYRGYSGANVLTF
d_call: -; j_call: TRBJ1-2; clone_size: few; v_call: TRBV5-1; cdr3_nt: TGCGCCAGCAGCGACAACAACTATGGCTACACCTTC; cdr3_aa: CASSDNNYGYTF
d_call: -; j_call: TRBJ2-7; clone_size: few; v_call: TRBV27; cdr3_nt: TGTGCCAGCAGTTTATCGGTCCCCGGTTATCAGACGTACTTC; cdr3_aa: CASSLSVPGYQTYF
d_call: -; j_call: TRBJ1-1; clone_size: -; v_call: TRBV7-3; cdr3_nt: TGTGCCAGCAGCTTAGTTTTCGCTGAAGCTTTCTTT; cdr3_aa: CASSLVFAEAFF
d_call: TRBD1; j_call: TRBJ2-1; clone_size: -; v_call: TRBV10-3; cdr3_nt: TGTGCCATCAGGGATCTAGGACAGGGGGCGAAGAATGAGCAGTTCTTC; cdr3_aa: CAIRDLGQGAKNEQFF
d_call: TRBD1; j_call: TRBJ1-2; clone_size: few; v_call: TRBV19; cdr3_nt: TGTGCCAGTAGTTCCCCGGGACAGGGGATCTATGGCTACACCTTC; cdr3_aa: CASSSPGQGIYGYTF
d_call: -; j_call: TRBJ2-7; clone_size: few; v_call: TRBV9; cdr3_nt: TGTGCCAGCAGCGTAGCCGGAAACACCTACGAGCAGTACTTC; cdr3_aa: CASSVAGNTYEQYF
d_call: -; j_call: TRBJ2-7; clone_size: few; v_call: TRBV6-5; cdr3_nt: TGTGCCAGCAGTTACAGGGGACGGGGAATGAGGGAGCAGTACTTC; cdr3_aa: CASSYRGRGMREQYF
d_call: -; j_call: TRBJ2-3; clone_size: many; v_call: TRBV7-2; cdr3_nt: TGTGCCAGCAGCTTACTAGCGGATACGCAGTATTTT; cdr3_aa: CASSLLADTQYF
d_call: TRBD2; j_call: TRBJ2-1; clone_size: -; v_call: TRBV30; cdr3_nt: TGTGCCTGGAGTATGGGACTAGCAGCCAATGAGCAGTTCTTC; cdr3_aa: CAWSMGLAANEQFF
d_call: -; j_call: TRBJ1-2; clone_size: -; v_call: TRBV20-1; cdr3_nt: TGCAGTGCTAGAGACGTAGACAGCGGGGTCTTC; cdr3_aa: CSARDVDSGVF
d_call: -; j_call: TRBJ2-5; clone_size: -; v_call: TRBV5-4; cdr3_nt: TGTGCCAGCAGCTCGAACCTACTTAGAGAGACCCAGTACTTC; cdr3_aa: CASSSNLLRETQYF
d_call: -; j_call: TRBJ2-1; clone_size: few; v_call: TRBV2; cdr3_nt: TGTGCCAGCAGCCCTACCTACAATGAGCAGTTCTTC; cdr3_aa: CASSPTYNEQFF
d_call: -; j_call: TRBJ2-1; clone_size: few; v_call: TRBV7-2; cdr3_nt: TGTGCCAGCAGCCGGGGCGGGGCCAATCGCAATGAGCAGTTCTTC; cdr3_aa: CASSRGGANRNEQFF
d_call: TRBD2; j_call: TRBJ2-5; clone_size: -; v_call: TRBV5-1; cdr3_nt: TGCGCCAGCAGCTTGGTGACTAGCGGGAAAGAGACCCAGTACTTC; cdr3_aa: CASSLVTSGKETQYF
d_call: -; j_call: TRBJ2-7; clone_size: -; v_call: TRBV2; cdr3_nt: TGTGCCAGCAGTTGGGGGGGCAACCAAGCGACCTACGAGCAGTACTTC; cdr3_aa: CASSWGGNQATYEQYF
d_call: -; j_call: TRBJ2-3; clone_size: -; v_call: TRBV20-1; cdr3_nt: TGCAGTGCCGAACTCGCGGATACGCAGTATTTT; cdr3_aa: CSAELADTQYF
d_call: TRBD1; j_call: TRBJ1-2; clone_size: few; v_call: TRBV18; cdr3_nt: TGTGCCAGCTCGGTACAGGGGGCTCGCTATGGCTACACCTTC; cdr3_aa: CASSVQGARYGYTF
d_call: -; j_call: TRBJ1-5; clone_size: -; v_call: TRBV5-1; cdr3_nt: TGCGCCAGCAGCCTAAGAGGGGGGGATCAGCCCCAGCATTTT; cdr3_aa: CASSLRGGDQPQHF
d_call: -; j_call: TRBJ2-7; clone_size: -; v_call: TRBV29-1; cdr3_nt: TGCAGCGTGGGAGGAAACGAGCAGTACTTC; cdr3_aa: CSVGGNEQYF
d_call: TRBD2; j_call: TRBJ2-1; clone_size: few; v_call: TRBV28; cdr3_nt: TGTGCCAGCAGTGTAGCGGGGCCCTACAATGAGCAGTTCTTC; cdr3_aa: CASSVAGPYNEQFF
d_call: -; j_call: TRBJ2-2; clone_size: few; v_call: TRBV6-5; cdr3_nt: TGTGCCATCAGGATAGGACAGAACACCGGGGAGCTGTTTTTT; cdr3_aa: CAIRIGQNTGELFF
d_call: -; j_call: TRBJ1-5; clone_size: few; v_call: TRBV5-8; cdr3_nt: TGTGCCAGCAGCTTGGGGGTATCAGGGAACAATCAGCCCCAGCATTTT; cdr3_aa: CASSLGVSGNNQPQHF
d_call: -; j_call: TRBJ1-1; clone_size: few; v_call: TRBV7-2; cdr3_nt: TGTGCCAGCAGCTTACAGGTGGAAGCTTTCTTT; cdr3_aa: CASSLQVEAFF
d_call: -; j_call: TRBJ1-6; clone_size: few; v_call: TRBV9; cdr3_nt: TGTGCCAGCAGCGTAGGATGGGACTATTCACCCCTCCACTTT; cdr3_aa: CASSVGWDYSPLHF
d_call: TRBD1; j_call: TRBJ1-2; clone_size: few; v_call: TRBV11-2; cdr3_nt: TGTGCCAGCAGCTTGGGGACCGGGACAGACTATGGCTACACCTTC; cdr3_aa: CASSLGTGTDYGYTF
d_call: TRBD1; j_call: TRBJ1-4; clone_size: few; v_call: TRBV6-6; cdr3_nt: TGTGCCAGCAGTCTTCCCGGACAGGATGAAAAACTGTTTTTT; cdr3_aa: CASSLPGQDEKLFF
d_call: -; j_call: TRBJ2-2; clone_size: few; v_call: TRBV4-3; cdr3_nt: TGCGCCAGCAGCCAAGCGGCGACAGCGAACACCGGGGAGCTGTTTTTT; cdr3_aa: CASSQAATANTGELFF
d_call: TRBD1; j_call: TRBJ2-7; clone_size: -; v_call: TRBV4-3; cdr3_nt: TGCGCCAGCAGCCAGGACAGGGTAACCTACGAGCAGTACTTC; cdr3_aa: CASSQDRVTYEQYF
d_call: -; j_call: TRBJ2-5; clone_size: -; v_call: TRBV7-7; cdr3_nt: TGTGCCAGCAGTGTCAGTACGACCCAGTACTTC; cdr3_aa: CASSVSTTQYF
d_call: -; j_call: TRBJ2-5; clone_size: -; v_call: TRBV6-6; cdr3_nt: TGTGCCAGCCGACGGTTGCGCCAAGAGACCCAGTACTTC; cdr3_aa: CASRRLRQETQYF
d_call: -; j_call: TRBJ2-1; clone_size: few; v_call: TRBV7-2; cdr3_nt: TGTGCCAGCAGCTTATCTAGTATCTACAATGAGCAGTTCTTC; cdr3_aa: CASSLSSIYNEQFF
d_call: -; j_call: TRBJ2-5; clone_size: -; v_call: TRBV30; cdr3_nt: TGTGCCTGGAGTGAGGAGACCCAGTACTTC; cdr3_aa: CAWSEETQYF
d_call: TRBD1; j_call: TRBJ2-5; clone_size: few; v_call: TRBV7-7; cdr3_nt: TGTGCCAGCAGTGCGGACAGGGGGGACCAAGAGACCCAGTACTTC; cdr3_aa: CASSADRGDQETQYF
d_call: TRBD1; j_call: TRBJ2-2; clone_size: few; v_call: TRBV29-1; cdr3_nt: TGCAGCGCCGGGGACAGGGTCAACGGGGAGCTGTTTTTT; cdr3_aa: CSAGDRVNGELFF
d_call: -; j_call: TRBJ1-3; clone_size: -; v_call: TRBV11-3; cdr3_nt: TGTGCCAGCAGCTTAGGGATCGGAAACACCATATATTTT; cdr3_aa: CASSLGIGNTIYF
d_call: -; j_call: TRBJ2-5; clone_size: -; v_call: TRBV9; cdr3_nt: TGTGCCAGCAGCGGATCAGTCGCTCCGGGCGGGGAGACCCAGTACTTC; cdr3_aa: CASSGSVAPGGETQYF
d_call: TRBD1; j_call: TRBJ2-1; clone_size: -; v_call: TRBV5-5; cdr3_nt: TGTGCCAGCAGTAAGGACAGGGTATCCTACAATGAGCAGTTCTTC; cdr3_aa: CASSKDRVSYNEQFF
d_call: TRBD2; j_call: TRBJ2-3; clone_size: -; v_call: TRBV2; cdr3_nt: TGTGCCAGCAGCGAGGGGACTAGCGGGAGAGGCACAGATACGCAGTATTTT; cdr3_aa: CASSEGTSGRGTDTQYF
d_call: TRBD2; j_call: TRBJ2-2; clone_size: -; v_call: TRBV5-4; cdr3_nt: TGTGCCAGCAGCTTTGGCGGGGGGGCCTACACCGGGGAGCTGTTTTTT; cdr3_aa: CASSFGGGAYTGELFF
d_call: -; j_call: TRBJ2-5; clone_size: few; v_call: TRBV6-6; cdr3_nt: TGTGCCAGCAGGCAGGTCATATACCAAGAGACCCAGTACTTC; cdr3_aa: CASRQVIYQETQYF
d_call: TRBD2; j_call: TRBJ2-3; clone_size: few; v_call: TRBV5-1; cdr3_nt: TGCGCCAGCAGCTTGTGGAACGGGGGGATGAGGACAGATACGCAGTATTTT; cdr3_aa: CASSLWNGGMRTDTQYF
d_call: -; j_call: TRBJ1-1; clone_size: -; v_call: TRBV12-5; cdr3_nt: TGTGCTAGTGGTTTGGGGGGAGACACTGAAGCTTTCTTT; cdr3_aa: CASGLGGDTEAFF